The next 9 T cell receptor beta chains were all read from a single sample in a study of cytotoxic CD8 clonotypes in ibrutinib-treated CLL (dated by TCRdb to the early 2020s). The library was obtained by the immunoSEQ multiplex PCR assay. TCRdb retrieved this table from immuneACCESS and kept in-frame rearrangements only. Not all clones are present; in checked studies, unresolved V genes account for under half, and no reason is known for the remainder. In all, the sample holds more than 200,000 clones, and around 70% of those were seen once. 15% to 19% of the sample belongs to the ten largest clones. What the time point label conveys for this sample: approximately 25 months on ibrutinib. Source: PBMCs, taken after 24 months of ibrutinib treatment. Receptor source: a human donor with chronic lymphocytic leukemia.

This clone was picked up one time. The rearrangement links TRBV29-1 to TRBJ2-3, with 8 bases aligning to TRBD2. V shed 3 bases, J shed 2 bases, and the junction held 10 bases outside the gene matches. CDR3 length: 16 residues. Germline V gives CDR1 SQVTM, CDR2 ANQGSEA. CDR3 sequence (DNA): TGCAGCGTTGAGACCCCTGACGGGAGGGACACAGATACGCAGTATTTT. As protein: CSVETPDGRDTDTQYF.

The CDR3, as DNA: TGCGCCAGCAGCTTAAGAGGGGACCCCACAGATACGCAGTATTTT. This codes for CASSLRGDPTDTQYF. The V call is TRBV5-1, the J call TRBJ2-3; D assignment may be TRBD1 or TRBD2 (5 bases each). The CDR3 extends over 15 amino acids. The V end lost 2 bases, the J end lost 2 bases, and 12 bases lay between the germline ends. The germline gives CDR1 SGHRS, CDR2 YFSETQ.

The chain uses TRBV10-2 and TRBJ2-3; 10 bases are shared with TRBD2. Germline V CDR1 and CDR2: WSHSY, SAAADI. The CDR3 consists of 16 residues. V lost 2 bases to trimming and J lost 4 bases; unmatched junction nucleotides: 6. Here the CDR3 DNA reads TGCGCCAGCAGTGAGGGGTCTAGCGGGAGTGCAGATACGCAGTATTTT. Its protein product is CASSEGSSGSADTQYF.

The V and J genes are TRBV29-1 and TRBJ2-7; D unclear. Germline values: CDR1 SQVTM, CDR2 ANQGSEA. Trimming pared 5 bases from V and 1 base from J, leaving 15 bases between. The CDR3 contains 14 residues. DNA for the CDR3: TGCAGCGTTCGAGTCGGCCGAGTTTCCTACGAGCAGTACTTC. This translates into CSVRVGRVSYEQYF.

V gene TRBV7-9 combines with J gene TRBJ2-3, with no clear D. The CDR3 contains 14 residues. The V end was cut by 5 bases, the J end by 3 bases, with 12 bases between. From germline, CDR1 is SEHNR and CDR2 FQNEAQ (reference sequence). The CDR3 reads CASSAFERTDTQYF. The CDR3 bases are TGTGCCAGCAGCGCCTTCGAGCGTACAGATACGCAGTATTTT.

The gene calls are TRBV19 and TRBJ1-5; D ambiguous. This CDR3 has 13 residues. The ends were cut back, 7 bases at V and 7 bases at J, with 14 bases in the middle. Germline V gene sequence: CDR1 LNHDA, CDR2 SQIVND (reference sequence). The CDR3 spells CASTPGPLQPQHF. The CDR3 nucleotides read TGTGCCAGTACCCCCGGCCCCCTGCAGCCCCAGCATTTT.

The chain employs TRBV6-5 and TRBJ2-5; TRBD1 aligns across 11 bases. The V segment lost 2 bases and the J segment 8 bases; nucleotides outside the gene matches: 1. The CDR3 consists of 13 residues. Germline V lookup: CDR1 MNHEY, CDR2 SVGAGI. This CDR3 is CASSYGTGGTQYF. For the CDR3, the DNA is TGTGCCAGCAGTTACGGGACAGGGGGTACCCAGTACTTC.

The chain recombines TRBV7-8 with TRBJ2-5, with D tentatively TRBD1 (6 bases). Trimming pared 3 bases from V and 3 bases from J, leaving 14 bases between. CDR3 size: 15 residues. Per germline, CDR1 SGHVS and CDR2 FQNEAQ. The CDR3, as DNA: TGTGCCAGCAGCTTTCAAGCGGACAGAAAAGAGACCCAGTACTTC. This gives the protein CASSFQADRKETQYF.

The DNA for the CDR3 is TGTGCCAGCAGCACAGGACTAGCGACGGCTGAGCAGTTCTTC. Translation: CASSTGLATAEQFF. The chain uses TRBV7-3 and TRBJ2-1; TRBD2 matches at 9 bases. In germline, CDR1 is SGHTA, CDR2 FQGTGA. The CDR3 length is 14 residues. V lost 5 bases, J lost 9 bases, and 8 bases stayed unmatched.